The clone carrying this T cell receptor (beta chain) was seen more than once but under ten times. What it binds is not known. A single record per CDR3 protein comes from TCRdb applying MiXCR to the 5' RACE reads. Of 300,000 to 400,000 distinct CDR3 sequences detected, approximately 10% appear once; the ten largest clones hold over 7%. This entry is derived from a study of identical twins. Study results and caveats: The study based its conclusions on cross-sectional statistical analysis and did not follow the same donors. Potential partial confounding of zero-insertion analyses by invariant MAIT and iNKT cells was noted. Cord blood beta clonotypes that were abundant carried fewer insertions, and memory repertoires showed no such trend.

The germline V and J ends were trimmed by 2 bases and 3 bases, with 14 bases remaining between them. The CDR3 loop spans 15 amino acids. Germline CDR1 is MNHNY and CDR2 is SVGAGI (reference sequence). The source is a woman between 50 and 59 years old in good health. Sequences were obtained from naive T cells sorted from blood. The chain couples TRBV6-6 to TRBJ2-7; a possible D gene is TRBD2 (5 bases). The CDR3 DNA is TGTGCCAGCAGTTACCATTCCGGGATGGTCTACGAGCAGTACTTC. Its protein is CASSYHSGMVYEQYF.